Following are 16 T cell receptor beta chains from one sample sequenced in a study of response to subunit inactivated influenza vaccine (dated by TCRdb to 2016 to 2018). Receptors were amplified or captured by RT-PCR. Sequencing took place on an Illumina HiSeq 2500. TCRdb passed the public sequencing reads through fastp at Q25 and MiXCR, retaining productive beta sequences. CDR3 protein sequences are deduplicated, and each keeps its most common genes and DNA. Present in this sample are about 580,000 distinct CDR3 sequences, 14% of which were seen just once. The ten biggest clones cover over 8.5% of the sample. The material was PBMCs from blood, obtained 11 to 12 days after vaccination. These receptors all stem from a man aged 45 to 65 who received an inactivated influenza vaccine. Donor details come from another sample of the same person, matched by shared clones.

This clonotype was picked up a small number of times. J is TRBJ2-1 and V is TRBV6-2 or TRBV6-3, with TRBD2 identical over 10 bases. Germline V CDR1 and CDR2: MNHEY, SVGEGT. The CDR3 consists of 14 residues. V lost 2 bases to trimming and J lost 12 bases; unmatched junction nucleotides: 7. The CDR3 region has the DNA TGTGCCAGCAGTTACGAGCGGGGGGGCCTTGTGCAGTTCTTC. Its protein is CASSYERGGLVQFF.

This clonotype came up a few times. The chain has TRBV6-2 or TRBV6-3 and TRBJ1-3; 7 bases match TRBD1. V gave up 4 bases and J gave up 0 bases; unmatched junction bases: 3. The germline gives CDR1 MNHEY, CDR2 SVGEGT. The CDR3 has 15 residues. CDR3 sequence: CASSWGQLSGNTIYF. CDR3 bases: TGTGCCAGCAGTTGGGGACAGCTCTCTGGAAACACCATATATTTT.

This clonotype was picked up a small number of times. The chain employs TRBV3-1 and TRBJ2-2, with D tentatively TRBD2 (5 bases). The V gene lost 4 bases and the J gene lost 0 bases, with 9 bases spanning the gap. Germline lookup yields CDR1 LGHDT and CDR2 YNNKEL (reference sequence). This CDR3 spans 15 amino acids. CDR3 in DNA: TGTGCCAGCAGCCGAGGGCGGCCGAACACCGGGGAGCTGTTTTTT. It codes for CASSRGRPNTGELFF.

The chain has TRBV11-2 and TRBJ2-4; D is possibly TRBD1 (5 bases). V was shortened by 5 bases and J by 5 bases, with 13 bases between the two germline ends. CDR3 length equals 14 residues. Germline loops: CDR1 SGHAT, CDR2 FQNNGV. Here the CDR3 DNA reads TGTGCCAGCAGCCATACGACAGTCCAAAACATTCAGTACTTC. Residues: CASSHTTVQNIQYF.

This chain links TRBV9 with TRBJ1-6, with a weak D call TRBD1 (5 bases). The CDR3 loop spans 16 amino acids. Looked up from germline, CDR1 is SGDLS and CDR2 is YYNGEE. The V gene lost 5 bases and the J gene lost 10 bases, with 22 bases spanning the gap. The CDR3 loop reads CASRQGSGFGASPLHF. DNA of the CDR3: TGTGCCAGCAGGCAGGGCTCGGGCTTCGGAGCCTCACCCCTCCACTTT.

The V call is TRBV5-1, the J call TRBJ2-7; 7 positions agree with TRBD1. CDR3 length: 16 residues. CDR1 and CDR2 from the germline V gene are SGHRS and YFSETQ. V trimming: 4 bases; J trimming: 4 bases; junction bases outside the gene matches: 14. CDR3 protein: CASSPAAGTALYEQYF. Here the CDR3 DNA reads TGCGCCAGCAGCCCCGCCGCCGGGACAGCTTTATACGAGCAGTACTTC.

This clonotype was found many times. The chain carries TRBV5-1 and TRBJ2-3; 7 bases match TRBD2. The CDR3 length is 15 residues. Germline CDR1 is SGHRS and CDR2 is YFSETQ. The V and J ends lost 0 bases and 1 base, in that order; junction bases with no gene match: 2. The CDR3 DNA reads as TGCGCCAGCAGCTTGGATCGGGGGGGCACAGATACGCAGTATTTT. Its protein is CASSLDRGGTDTQYF.

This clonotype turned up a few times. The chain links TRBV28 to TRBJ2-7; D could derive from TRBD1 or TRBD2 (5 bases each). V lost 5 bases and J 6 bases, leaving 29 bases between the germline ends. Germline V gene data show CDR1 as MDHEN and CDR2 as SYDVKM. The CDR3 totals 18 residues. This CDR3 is CASSPVNVYGRVGVEQYF. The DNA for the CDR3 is TGTGCCAGCAGTCCAGTAAACGTCTACGGGCGGGTAGGGGTCGAGCAGTACTTC.

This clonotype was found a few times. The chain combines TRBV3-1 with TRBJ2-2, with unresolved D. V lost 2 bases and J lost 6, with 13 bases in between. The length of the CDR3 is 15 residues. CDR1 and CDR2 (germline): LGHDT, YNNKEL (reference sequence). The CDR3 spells CASSQLPEGSGELFF. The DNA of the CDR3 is TGTGCCAGCAGCCAACTCCCGGAAGGCTCCGGGGAGCTGTTTTTT.

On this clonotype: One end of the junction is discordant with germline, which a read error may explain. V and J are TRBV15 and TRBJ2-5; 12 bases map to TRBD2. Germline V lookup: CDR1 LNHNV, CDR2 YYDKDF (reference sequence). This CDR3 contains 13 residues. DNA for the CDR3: TGTGCCACCAGCAGAGAGGGACTAGCGGGTGCCGACTTC. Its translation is CATSREGLAGADF.

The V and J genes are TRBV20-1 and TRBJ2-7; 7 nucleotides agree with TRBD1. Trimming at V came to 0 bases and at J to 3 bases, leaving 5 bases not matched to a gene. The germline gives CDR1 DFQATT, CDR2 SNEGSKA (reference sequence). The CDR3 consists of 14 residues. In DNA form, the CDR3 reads TGCAGTGCTAGAGATCAACAGGGGTACTACGAGCAGTACTTC. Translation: CSARDQQGYYEQYF.

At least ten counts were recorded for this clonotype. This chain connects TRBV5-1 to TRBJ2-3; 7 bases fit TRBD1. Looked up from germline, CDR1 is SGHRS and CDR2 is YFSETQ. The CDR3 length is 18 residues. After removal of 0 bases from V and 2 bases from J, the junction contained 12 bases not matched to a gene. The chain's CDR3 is CASSLGGGVPFYTDTQYF. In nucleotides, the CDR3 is TGCGCCAGCAGCTTGGGAGGGGGCGTCCCTTTTTACACAGATACGCAGTATTTT.

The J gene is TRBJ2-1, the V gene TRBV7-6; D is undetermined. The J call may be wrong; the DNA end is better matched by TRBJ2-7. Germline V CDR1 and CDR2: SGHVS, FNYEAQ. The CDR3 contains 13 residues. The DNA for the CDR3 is TGTGCCAGCAGCTTAGACGTGAACAATGAGCAGTACTTC. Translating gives CASSLDVNNEQYF.

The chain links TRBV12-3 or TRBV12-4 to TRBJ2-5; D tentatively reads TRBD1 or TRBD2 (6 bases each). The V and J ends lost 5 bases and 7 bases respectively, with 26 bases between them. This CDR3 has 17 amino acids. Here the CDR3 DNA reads TGTGCCAGCAGTCCTATCACCAGGGCCGGAGGGGGTGGGACCCAGTACTTC. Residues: CASSPITRAGGGGTQYF.

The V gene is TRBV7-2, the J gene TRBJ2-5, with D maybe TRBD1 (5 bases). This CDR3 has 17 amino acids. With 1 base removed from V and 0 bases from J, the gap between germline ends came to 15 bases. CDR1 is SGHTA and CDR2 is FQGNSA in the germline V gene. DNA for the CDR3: TGTGCCAGCAGCTTAGTTGTCCGGGTCAGGGACCAAGAGACCCAGTACTTC. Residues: CASSLVVRVRDQETQYF.

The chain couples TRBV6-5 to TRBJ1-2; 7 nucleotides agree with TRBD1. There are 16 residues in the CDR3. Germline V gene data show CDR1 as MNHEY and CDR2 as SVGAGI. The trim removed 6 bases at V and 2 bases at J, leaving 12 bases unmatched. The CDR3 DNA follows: TGTGCCAGCAGATACGGGGCTACCAGGGGGAACTATGGCTACACCTTC. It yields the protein CASRYGATRGNYGYTF.